These T cell receptor beta chains were read from a single sample in a study of shared clonotypes between healthy human individuals. Libraries were prepared by immunoSEQ multiplex PCR; TCRdb keeps only in-frame clonotypes and omits some of them. The sample includes 2 million to 3 million clones, over 85% of them seen just once. Sequenced: naive CD4+ T cells from PBMCs. These receptors originate from a man in his late teens or twenties in good health. Some clones in this sample may be carry-over from other donors' samples. Both conserved end residues are part of each CDR3. A D gene is named only where the DNA matches it firmly. A row's size may be missing; if present it is once, few, many or a size class.

V gene	J gene	D gene	clone size	CDR3 DNA	CDR3 protein
TRBV29-1	TRBJ2-3	-	-	TGCAGCGTTACTACCGGCTTTAGCACAGATACGCAGTATTTT	CSVTTGFSTDTQYF
TRBV28	TRBJ2-1	-	-	TGTGCCAGCAGGCTCAGCGGGCCTTACAATGAGCAGTTCTTC	CASRLSGPYNEQFF
TRBV4-2	TRBJ2-2	-	-	TGTGCCAGCAGCCCCCCACTCGGGAACACCGGGGAGCTGTTTTTT	CASSPPLGNTGELFF
TRBV28	TRBJ1-2	TRBD1	-	TGTGCCAGCAGTTCGTCGGCACAGGGGTTCTATGGCTACACCTTC	CASSSSAQGFYGYTF
TRBV28	TRBJ2-7	-	-	TGTGCCAGCAGTTTATCCCGGAACGAGCAGTACTTC	CASSLSRNEQYF
TRBV7-3	TRBJ2-5	-	-	TGTGCCAGCAGCAACGAGGGAACCCAGTACTTC	CASSNEGTQYF
TRBV28	TRBJ1-5	-	once	TGTGCCAGCAGTTCCCAACGGGGCAATCAGCCCCAGCATTTT	CASSSQRGNQPQHF
TRBV28	TRBJ1-1	TRBD1	few	TGTGCCAGCAGTTCGACAGGGCTGAACACTGAAGCTTTCTTT	CASSSTGLNTEAFF
TRBV28	TRBJ2-5	-	-	TGTGCCAGCAGCCCCCAAGAGACCCAGTACTTC	CASSPQETQYF
TRBV27	TRBJ1-5	TRBD1	-	TGTGCCAGCAGAGACCGACAGGGTGGCAATCAGCCCCAGCATTTT	CASRDRQGGNQPQHF
TRBV6-1	TRBJ1-3	-	-	TGTGCCAGCAGTAACCTCCAGACAGGAGAAAACACCATATATTTT	CASSNLQTGENTIYF
TRBV5-1	TRBJ2-7	TRBD2	-	TGCGCCAGCAGCTTTTTAGCGGGAGGGTCCTACGAGCAGTACTTC	CASSFLAGGSYEQYF
TRBV7-3	TRBJ1-2	TRBD1	-	TGTGCCAGCAGCTCCGACTCGACGGGACAGGACCTAAGCCGCCGCTATGGCTACACCTTC	CASSSDSTGQDLSRRYGYTF
TRBV15	TRBJ2-7	TRBD2	-	TGTGCCACCAGCAGAGATTGGCGCGGGGGGGGCTACGAGCAGTACTTC	CATSRDWRGGGYEQYF
TRBV15	TRBJ2-7	-	-	TGTGCCACCAGCAGAGATGTGGTGGGGACACTGCAGTACTTC	CATSRDVVGTLQYF
TRBV20-1	TRBJ2-5	-	-	TGCAGTGCTAGAGCCTCTGGGACCCAGTACTTC	CSARASGTQYF
TRBV11-2	TRBJ2-2	TRBD1	-	TGTGCCAGCAGCCAGGACAGGTACACCGGGGAGCTGTTTTTT	CASSQDRYTGELFF
TRBV5-1	TRBJ2-4	-	-	TGCGCCAGCAGCTTGGGGCAGGGCCAAAACATTCAGTACTTC	CASSLGQGQNIQYF
TRBV18	TRBJ2-7	TRBD2	-	TGTGCCAGCTCACCTAACTCGGGACTAGCGGGAGCGCCCGAGCAGTACTTC	CASSPNSGLAGAPEQYF
TRBV19	TRBJ1-4	TRBD1	-	TGTGCCAGTAGTATGGCAGGGGGTTTTAATGAAAAACTGTTTTTT	CASSMAGGFNEKLFF
TRBV27	TRBJ2-7	TRBD2	-	TGTGCCAGCAGGGTCTGGGCTAGCGGACACTACGAGCAGTACTTC	CASRVWASGHYEQYF
TRBV7-9	TRBJ2-7	-	-	TGTGCCAGCAGCTTTGGTCAGAGAAACTACGAGCAGTACTTC	CASSFGQRNYEQYF
TRBV5-1	TRBJ1-2	-	-	TGCGCCAGCAGCTTGCGCCCCCCCGGGGGCGGTAATAGAGCTAACTATGGCTACACCTTC	CASSLRPPGGGNRANYGYTF
TRBV2	TRBJ2-2	TRBD2	-	TGTGCCAGCAGCGCGGCGGGCGGGGGCACCGGGGAGCTGTTTTTT	CASSAAGGGTGELFF
TRBV5-4	TRBJ2-7	-	-	TGTGCCAGCAGCTTGAAGGGAACAGGGACCTACGAGCAGTACTTC	CASSLKGTGTYEQYF
TRBV5-4	TRBJ2-1	-	-	TGTGCCAGCAGCTTGGCCGCTAGCAGAGACAATGAGCAGTTCTTC	CASSLAASRDNEQFF
TRBV5-4	TRBJ2-3	-	-	TGTGCCAGCAGCATATCTAGCACAGATACGCAGTATTTT	CASSISSTDTQYF
TRBV6-1	TRBJ2-7	-	-	TGTGCCAGCAGTGCCGGACACCTCTCCTACGAGCAGTACTTC	CASSAGHLSYEQYF
TRBV5-1	TRBJ2-1	TRBD2	once	TGCGCCAGCATGCTAACTAGCGGGAGGGTTCGTGGGACCTACAATGAGCAGTTCTTC	CASMLTSGRVRGTYNEQFF
TRBV2	TRBJ1-1	-	-	TGTGCCAGCAGTGCCCGTGCCGGGGGCACTGAAGCTTTCTTT	CASSARAGGTEAFF
TRBV18	TRBJ2-3	TRBD1	-	TGTGCCAGCTCAGCCACGTGGACAGGGGTGTCAGATACGCAGTATTTT	CASSATWTGVSDTQYF
TRBV7-2	TRBJ2-1	TRBD2	-	TGTGCCAGCAGCCCTAAGCGGGAGTCCTACAATGAGCAGTTCTTC	CASSPKRESYNEQFF
TRBV19	TRBJ2-2	TRBD2	-	TGTGCCAGTAGTAGGGGACTAGCGGGAAACACCGGGGAGCTGTTTTTT	CASSRGLAGNTGELFF
TRBV15	TRBJ2-3	-	-	TGTGCCACCAGCAGAGCCGGAGGACGGTCGGATACGCAGTATTTT	CATSRAGGRSDTQYF
TRBV19	TRBJ2-7	TRBD1	-	TGTGCCAGTAGTATAAGGACAGGGGCTAACGGCGAGCAGTACTTC	CASSIRTGANGEQYF
TRBV12-5	TRBJ2-3	-	-	TGTGCTAGTGGTTCGGGACGTCTGGCCACAGATACGCAGTATTTT	CASGSGRLATDTQYF
TRBV30	TRBJ1-2	-	-	TGTGCCTGGAGGGAAGGGACAAACTATGGCTACACCTTC	CAWREGTNYGYTF
TRBV18	TRBJ1-5	-	-	TGTGCCAGCTCACCAGGACAGATGAGCAATCAGCCCCAGCATTTT	CASSPGQMSNQPQHF
TRBV6-6	TRBJ1-2	TRBD1	-	TGTGCCAGCAGTTACTCTACAGGGGGGCCCTATGGCTACACCTTC	CASSYSTGGPYGYTF
TRBV5-6	TRBJ1-1	-	-	TGTGCCAGCAGCCAAACCCAATATATGGGGAGCACTGAAGCTTTCTTT	CASSQTQYMGSTEAFF
TRBV18	TRBJ2-7	TRBD1	-	TGTGCCAGCTCACCCCTGACAGGGACCGCCACCTCCTACGAGCAGTACTTC	CASSPLTGTATSYEQYF
TRBV28	TRBJ2-7	TRBD2	-	TGTGCCAGCAGTCCCGGACTAGCGGGGGGCTACGAGCAGTACTTC	CASSPGLAGGYEQYF
TRBV10-3	TRBJ1-1	-	-	TGTGCCATCAGCCGGGACGGGGGCACTGAAGCTTTCTTT	CAISRDGGTEAFF
TRBV5-1	TRBJ2-5	-	-	TGCGCCAGCAGCTTGGACAGGCGAAAGACCCAGTACTTC	CASSLDRRKTQYF
TRBV2	TRBJ1-5	-	-	TGTGCCAGCAAGTCTGGACAGTATAGCAATCAGCCCCAGCATTTT	CASKSGQYSNQPQHF
TRBV27	TRBJ2-7	TRBD2	-	TGTGCCAGCAGCCCCGGGACTACATCCTACGAGCAGTACTTC	CASSPGTTSYEQYF